This entry lists 20 T cell receptor beta chains sequenced from one sample in a study of blood T cell repertoires in COVID-19. Some clones are missing from TCRdb's copy, which holds only in-frame ones; the method was immunoSEQ multiplex PCR. This table has about 290,000 clones, around 90% appearing once. Input material: peripheral blood. The receptors derive from a woman between 40 and 55 years old who had recovered from COVID-19.

The chain has TRBV19 and TRBJ2-1; D not certain. The ends were cut back, 7 bases at V and 6 bases at J, with 22 bases in the middle. From germline, CDR1 is LNHDA and CDR2 SQIVND (reference sequence). The CDR3 contains 16 residues. The CDR3 DNA sequence: TGTGCCAGTAAACAAGCCCCTAGGTCACGGTTCAATGAGCAGTTCTTC. This translates into CASKQAPRSRFNEQFF.

This chain links TRBV7-7 with TRBJ2-5; 9 nucleotides line up with TRBD1. Germline V CDR1 and CDR2: SSHAT, FNYEAQ (reference sequence). V was pared by 0 bases and J by 4 bases, with 3 bases of the junction left unmatched. This CDR3 spans 15 amino acids. The DNA of the CDR3 is TGTGCCAGCAGCTTAGCGGGACAGGGTAGAGAGACCCAGTACTTC. It encodes CASSLAGQGRETQYF.

The rearrangement links TRBV18 to TRBJ1-5, with D perhaps matching TRBD1 (5 bases). CDR3 length: 13 amino acids. V was cut by 3 bases and J by 10 bases, with 13 bases left in between. Germline CDR1 is KGHSH and CDR2 is LQKENI. CDR3 nucleotide sequence: TGTGCCAGCTCACCCGGTGGGGGAGGACCCCAGCATTTT. Amino acid sequence: CASSPGGGGPQHF.

The J gene is TRBJ1-1, the V gene TRBV5-6; tentative D call: TRBD1 (6 bases). The CDR3 is 14 amino acids. Germline lookup yields CDR1 SGHDT and CDR2 YYEEEE. The V and J ends lost 4 bases and 4 bases respectively, with 14 bases between them. DNA for the CDR3: TGTGCCAGCAGCCAGGAGGCAGGGGTCACTGAAGCTTTCTTT. This gives the protein CASSQEAGVTEAFF.

The V and J genes are TRBV27 and TRBJ2-1; the match to TRBD2 covers 7 bases. This CDR3 contains 20 residues. The trim removed 1 base at V and 2 bases at J, leaving 17 bases unmatched. Germline CDR1 is MNHEY and CDR2 is SMNVEV (reference sequence). The CDR3 here is CASSLLGVGRGRLTYNEQFF. The CDR3, as DNA: TGTGCCAGCAGTTTATTGGGGGTTGGCCGCGGGAGATTGACCTACAATGAGCAGTTCTTC.

The chain couples TRBV30 to TRBJ1-1, with 9 bases fitting TRBD1. Germline CDR1 and CDR2: GTSNPN and SVGIG (reference sequence). This CDR3 is 14 amino acids long. V was clipped by 8 bases and J by 1 base; unmatched bases: 8. The CDR3 bases are TGTGCCCTAAAACCGGGACAGGGGAACACTGAAGCTTTCTTT. It codes for CALKPGQGNTEAFF.

V gene TRBV5-1 combines with J gene TRBJ1-1, with TRBD1 matching over 7 bases. Germline loops: CDR1 SGHRS, CDR2 YFSETQ. V was pared by 5 bases and J by 4 bases, with 8 bases of the junction left unmatched. This CDR3 contains 14 residues. For the CDR3, the DNA is TGCGCCAGCAGTAAGCGGCAGGGGGGCACTGAAGCTTTCTTT. Translating gives CASSKRQGGTEAFF.

The chain combines TRBV5-4 with TRBJ2-7; tentatively, D is TRBD1 (5 bases). Trimming pared 10 bases from V and 0 bases from J, leaving 14 bases between. The CDR3 is 13 amino acids. Germline V lookup: CDR1 SGHNT, CDR2 YYREEE (reference sequence). The CDR3 sequence is CAGSRVSSYEQYF. As DNA, the CDR3 is TGTGCCGGGTCCAGGGTCAGCTCCTACGAGCAGTACTTC.

The table lists this clone with a count of one. DNA for the CDR3: TGTGCCAGCGGACGAAACACAGGGAGCGGAGAAAAACTGTTTTTT. Protein: CASGRNTGSGEKLFF. This sequence joins TRBV28 and TRBJ1-4; D is perhaps TRBD1 (6 bases). V lost 8 bases and J lost 8, with 21 bases in between. Germline V gene sequence: CDR1 MDHEN, CDR2 SYDVKM. The CDR3 has 15 amino acids.

The genes are TRBV24-1 and TRBJ2-1, with TRBD2 identical over 14 bases. After removal of 2 bases from V and 8 bases from J, the junction contained 13 bases not matched to a gene. The germline gives CDR1 KGHDR, CDR2 SFDVKD. The CDR3 runs 19 residues. The CDR3 DNA sequence: TGTGCCACCAGTGATTCCGGACTAGCGGGGGGTAGTTCTTGGGATGAGCAGTTCTTC. The encoded protein is CATSDSGLAGGSSWDEQFF.

This clone was observed a handful of times. This sequence joins TRBV19 and TRBJ1-2; tentatively, D is TRBD1 (5 bases). The CDR3 spans 14 residues. Germline CDR1 LNHDA, CDR2 SQIVND (reference sequence). V was trimmed by 3 bases and J by 1 base, leaving 9 bases between them. CDR3 sequence: CASSMDTLNYGYTF. The CDR3 DNA follows: TGTGCCAGTAGTATGGACACCCTTAACTATGGCTACACCTTC.

The J gene is TRBJ1-5, the V gene TRBV10-1, with D possibly TRBD1 on 5 matching bases. The CDR3 has 19 amino acids. Trimming stripped 6 bases from V and 0 bases from J, with 24 bases between. CDR1 and CDR2 (germline): WNHNN, SYGVQD (reference sequence). In DNA, the CDR3 is TGCGCCAGCAGGTTTTTGTGGGGCGGCGGACGCCATAGCAATCAGCCCCAGCATTTT. As protein: CASRFLWGGGRHSNQPQHF.

The chain combines TRBV5-5 with TRBJ2-7, with D perhaps matching TRBD2 (6 bases). Per germline, CDR1 SGHKS and CDR2 YYEKEE (reference sequence). This CDR3 is 15 amino acids long. The V and J ends lost 0 bases and 3 bases respectively, with 13 bases between them. This CDR3 reads CASSLEERVRYEQYF. The CDR3 DNA is TGTGCCAGCAGCTTGGAAGAGCGGGTTCGCTACGAGCAGTACTTC.

V gene TRBV6-5 combines with J gene TRBJ2-3; 9 bases align to TRBD1. The CDR3 length is 15 residues. The V segment lost 7 bases and the J segment 2 bases; nucleotides outside the gene matches: 7. Germline assignment: CDR1 MNHEY and CDR2 SVGAGI. The CDR3 bases are TGTGCCAGCAACCCGACAGGGGGTGTCACAGATACGCAGTATTTT. It codes for CASNPTGGVTDTQYF.

This clone was detected once. The rearrangement links TRBV5-1 to TRBJ2-7, with 8 bases identical to TRBD2. Germline values: CDR1 SGHRS, CDR2 YFSETQ. Germline trimming cut 1 base from V and 4 bases from J; bases unmatched to any gene: 13. The CDR3 length is 17 residues. CDR3 sequence (DNA): TGCGCCAGCAGCTTGTCGTCAGCGGGGGCGGGATGGTACGAGCAGTACTTC. As protein: CASSLSSAGAGWYEQYF.

V and J are TRBV29-1 and TRBJ2-7; 8 bases align to TRBD2. The germline V gene encodes CDR1 SQVTM and CDR2 ANQGSEA. The CDR3 is 13 amino acids. V shed 6 bases and J 2 bases; nucleotides not matched to a gene: 6. In DNA form, the CDR3 reads TGCAGCGTGGGAGCGGGAGCGACCTACGAGCAGTACTTC. Translated, it gives CSVGAGATYEQYF.

The rearrangement uses TRBV6-5 and TRBJ1-2, with 7 bases aligning to TRBD1. The trim removed 10 bases at V and 3 bases at J, leaving 5 bases unmatched. Looked up from germline, CDR1 is MNHEY and CDR2 is SVGAGI. The length of the CDR3 is 12 residues. CDR3 residues: CATSTGDYGYTF. Written as DNA, the CDR3 is TGTGCCACATCTACAGGGGACTATGGCTACACCTTC.

J is TRBJ2-1 and V is TRBV15, with TRBD2 matching over 7 bases. The V and J ends lost 8 bases and 6 bases, in that order; junction bases with no gene match: 10. This CDR3 contains 14 residues. Germline V lookup: CDR1 LNHNV, CDR2 YYDKDF (reference sequence). DNA of the CDR3: TGTGCCACCGGGTGGGAGGGCCTAATCAATGAGCAGTTCTTC. Its protein product is CATGWEGLINEQFF.

The genes are TRBV24-1 and TRBJ2-7; 10 positions agree with TRBD1. The CDR3 sequence is 16 residues long. CDR1 and CDR2 (germline): KGHDR, SFDVKD. The J segment lost 0 bases and the V segment lost 4 bases, leaving 5 bases of the junction unmatched. CDR3 sequence reads: CATSDTGTGDSYEQYF. The CDR3, as DNA: TGTGCCACCAGTGACACCGGGACAGGGGACTCCTACGAGCAGTACTTC.

The chain links TRBV21-1 to TRBJ1-4; the DNA was not compared with TRBD1, the D call given in the table. TRBV21-1 is termed a pseudogene. The CDR3 covers 16 residues. This chain's CDR3 is CASSTRDRPTNEKLFF. For the CDR3, the DNA is TGTGCCAGCAGCACCCGGGACAGGCCAACTAATGAAAAACTGTTTTTT.